These T cell receptor beta chains were read from a single sample in a study of vaccination and CD4 T cells after COVID-19. Which antigens these TCRs recognize remains unknown. TCRdb analysed the PCR reads with MiXCR anew, one entry per CDR3 protein. Of 7,900 or so distinct CDR3 sequences detected, just over 70% appear once; the ten largest clones hold approximately 35%. The specimen sequenced was CD4+ T cells from blood, cultured in vitro. The receptor source for this set is a human donor who had recovered from COVID-19. The CDR3 runs from the conserved cysteine through the conserved F or W. The D gene is left open where the match is weak. Some rows mark clone size as missing; the rest say once, few, many or name a class of expanded clone.

j_call clone_size d_call v_call cdr3_aa cdr3_nt
TRBJ1-2 - - TRBV6-1 CASSTGRENYGYTF TGTGCCAGCAGCACAGGGAGGGAGAACTATGGCTACACCTTC
TRBJ1-2 - TRBD1 TRBV27 CASSSRTGTGGYGYTF TGTGCCAGCAGTTCTCGAACCGGGACAGGGGGATATGGCTACACCTTC
TRBJ1-6 - TRBD1 TRBV6-1 CASSVQGSNSPLHF TGTGCCAGCAGCGTACAGGGGAGTAATTCACCCCTCCACTTT
TRBJ1-1 - TRBD1 TRBV11-1 CASSLRDRALPEAFF TGTGCCAGCAGCCTCCGGGACAGAGCACTCCCAGAAGCTTTCTTT
TRBJ1-5 - - TRBV12-3/TRBV12-4 CASSSAGTLKGNQPQHF TGTGCCAGCAGTTCGGCGGGCACCCTGAAGGGAAATCAGCCCCAGCATTTT
TRBJ2-3 - - TRBV7-9 CASSQPGSTDTQYF TGTGCCAGCAGCCAGCCTGGTAGCACAGATACGCAGTATTTT
TRBJ1-2 - - TRBV27 CASSLSRVFPYGYTF TGTGCCAGCAGTTTATCTAGGGTGTTCCCTTATGGCTACACCTTC
TRBJ1-1 - - TRBV6-1 CASRPATGPGNTEAFF TGTGCCAGCAGACCCGCGACAGGTCCGGGGAACACTGAAGCTTTCTTT
TRBJ1-5 - - TRBV7-4 CASSLGEVRALNQPQHF TGTGCCAGCAGCTTAGGGGAGGTCAGGGCTCTGAATCAGCCCCAGCATTTT
TRBJ1-5 - - TRBV19 CASTWGQNSNQPQHF TGTGCCAGTACTTGGGGGCAGAATAGCAATCAGCCCCAGCATTTT
TRBJ1-2 - - TRBV7-3 CASSLGGVQNGYTF TGTGCCAGCAGCTTAGGGGGGGTTCAGAATGGCTACACCTTC
TRBJ2-7 - TRBD2 TRBV10-1 CASSDPAGGSYEQYF TGCGCCAGCAGTGATCCAGCGGGGGGTTCCTACGAGCAGTACTTC
TRBJ1-5 - - TRBV20-1 CSARDSGSGQPQHF TGCAGTGCTAGAGATTCGGGAAGCGGACAGCCCCAGCATTTT
TRBJ1-2 - TRBD1 TRBV9 CASAMTGGYGYTF TGTGCCAGCGCTATGACAGGGGGCTATGGCTACACCTTC
TRBJ1-1 - - TRBV5-6 CASTLGIGGTGTEAFF TGTGCCAGCACCTTGGGGATTGGGGGAACGGGAACTGAAGCTTTCTTT
TRBJ2-5 - - TRBV7-2 CASSLTLAAETQYF TGTGCCAGCAGCTTAACGCTAGCAGCGGAGACCCAGTACTTC
TRBJ2-2 - - TRBV7-2 CASSLSTGELFF TGTGCCAGCAGCTTATCCACCGGGGAGCTGTTTTTT
TRBJ1-5 - - TRBV6-5 CASSYDLVQPQHF TGTGCCAGCAGTTACGATCTCGTCCAGCCCCAGCATTTT
TRBJ1-2 - - TRBV5-1 CASSLAGYYGYTF TGCGCCAGCAGCTTGGCCGGATACTATGGCTACACCTTC
TRBJ1-4 once - TRBV7-2 CASSLFRGNEKLFF TGTGCCAGCAGCTTATTCAGGGGCAATGAAAAACTGTTTTTT
TRBJ1-6 - TRBD1 TRBV9 CASSAGTANNSPLHF TGTGCCAGCAGCGCAGGGACAGCTAACAATTCACCCCTCCACTTT
TRBJ1-1 few - TRBV6-2/TRBV6-3 CASTYEEGRRETEAFF TGTGCCAGCACCTACGAGGAGGGCAGAAGGGAGACTGAAGCTTTCTTT
TRBJ1-2 - - TRBV19 CASRNLLEGYTF TGTGCCAGTAGAAATTTACTCGAGGGGTACACCTTC
TRBJ1-2 once - TRBV5-1 CASGTASLYGYTF TGCGCCAGTGGGACCGCGAGTCTATATGGCTACACCTTC
TRBJ1-1 few - TRBV24-1 CATSDPKRGTEAFF TGTGCCACCAGTGATCCGAAACGGGGAACTGAAGCTTTCTTT
TRBJ2-7 - - TRBV6-1 CASRAGRDTEQYF TGTGCCAGCAGGGCGGGACGGGATACTGAGCAGTACTTC
TRBJ2-3 - - TRBV20-1 CSYETPPGDTQYF TGCAGCTACGAGACGCCCCCCGGGGATACGCAGTATTTT
TRBJ2-2 - - TRBV20-1 CSAVIGTVNTGELFF TGCAGTGCAGTTATAGGGACGGTGAACACCGGGGAGCTGTTTTTT
TRBJ1-2 - TRBD1 TRBV19 CASSEGTGTRYTF TGTGCCAGTAGCGAAGGGACAGGGACGCGCTACACCTTC
TRBJ1-2 - - TRBV6-5 CASSYSVSGVGGGYTF TGTGCCAGCAGTTACTCGGTTTCCGGGGTAGGCGGTGGCTACACCTTC
TRBJ2-7 - - TRBV20-1 CSAYVGTGTYEQYF TGCAGTGCCTACGTTGGGACTGGAACCTACGAGCAGTACTTC
TRBJ1-1 - - TRBV10-3 CAISVQGGSTEAFF TGTGCCATCAGTGTACAGGGAGGTAGCACTGAAGCTTTCTTT
TRBJ2-2 - - TRBV6-1 CASRSGELFF TGTGCCAGCAGGTCCGGGGAGCTGTTTTTT
TRBJ2-5 - TRBD1 TRBV7-9 CASSLGQGQQETQYF TGTGCCAGCAGCTTAGGACAGGGGCAGCAAGAGACCCAGTACTTC
TRBJ1-2 - TRBD1 TRBV6-1 CASSGQQGGSYTF TGTGCCAGCAGTGGACAACAGGGGGGGAGCTACACCTTC
TRBJ1-5 - - TRBV4-3 CASSRGVGSNQPQHF TGCGCCAGCAGCCGGGGGGTAGGTAGCAATCAGCCCCAGCATTTT
TRBJ1-2 few TRBD1 TRBV7-3 CASSLAGTGTNYGYTF TGTGCCAGCAGCTTAGCAGGGACAGGGACCAACTATGGCTACACCTTC
TRBJ1-2 - TRBD1 TRBV7-9 CASSLADRVYTF TGTGCCAGCAGCTTGGCTGACAGGGTCTACACCTTC
TRBJ1-5 - TRBD1 TRBV29-1 CSVETGGSQPQHF TGCAGCGTTGAAACAGGGGGCTCTCAGCCCCAGCATTTT
TRBJ1-5 few - TRBV20-1 CSASLKRGAQPQHF TGCAGTGCTAGTTTAAAGAGGGGAGCTCAGCCCCAGCATTTT
TRBJ1-1 - - TRBV20-1 CSARDAPRGGGEAFF TGCAGTGCTAGAGATGCACCTAGGGGGGGAGGTGAAGCTTTCTTT
TRBJ1-1 - - TRBV28 CASSSGQPQAFF TGTGCCAGCAGTTCTGGACAGCCACAAGCTTTCTTT
TRBJ2-2 - - TRBV7-3 CASSYQSPGELFF TGTGCCAGCAGCTACCAGTCTCCGGGGGAGCTGTTTTTT
TRBJ1-1 once TRBD1 TRBV7-9 CASSLSVTGGTEAFF TGTGCCAGCAGCCTGAGCGTCACAGGGGGGACTGAAGCTTTCTTT
TRBJ2-2 - TRBD2 TRBV6-1 CASSPIAGGPIGELFF TGTGCCAGCAGTCCAATAGCGGGGGGGCCGATCGGGGAGCTGTTTTTT
TRBJ1-1 - - TRBV4-1 CASSHSGGAEAFF TGCGCCAGCAGCCATTCGGGGGGGGCTGAAGCTTTCTTT
TRBJ2-3 - - TRBV6-2/TRBV6-3 CASSRRVAVGADTQYF TGTGCCAGCAGCCGTAGGGTGGCGGTGGGGGCGGATACGCAGTATTTT
TRBJ1-5 - TRBD1 TRBV6-1 CASRRQGWGNQPQHF TGTGCCAGCAGACGACAGGGATGGGGCAATCAGCCCCAGCATTTT
TRBJ2-5 once - TRBV30 CAWSRGRETQYF TGTGCCTGGAGCAGGGGTCGGGAGACCCAGTACTTC
TRBJ1-2 - - TRBV7-2 CASSRRGLRGYTF TGTGCCAGCAGTCGTAGGGGTTTACGAGGCTACACCTTC
TRBJ1-2 - TRBD1 TRBV24-1 CATSALGTGGRGYTF TGTGCCACCAGTGCCTTGGGGACAGGTGGAAGAGGCTACACCTTC
TRBJ2-1 - - TRBV20-1 CSVGGWYNEQFF TGCAGCGTCGGGGGCTGGTACAATGAGCAGTTCTTC
TRBJ1-2 once - TRBV7-9 CASMRGHYYTF TGTGCCAGCATGAGGGGACACTACTACACCTTC
TRBJ1-2 - - TRBV30 CAWSDQDNYGYTF TGTGCCTGGAGTGATCAGGATAACTATGGCTACACCTTC
TRBJ2-2 - - TRBV21-1 CASSNASGQGILAFGELFF TGTGCCAGCAGCAACGCTTCGGGACAGGGGATCCTAGCGTTCGGGGAGCTGTTTTTT
TRBJ1-1 - TRBD1 TRBV9 CASSSTGVSTEAFF TGTGCCAGCAGTTCAACAGGGGTGAGCACTGAAGCTTTCTTT
TRBJ2-1 once TRBD2 TRBV7-4 CASSLEIAGGPSNEQFF TGTGCCAGCAGCTTAGAAATAGCGGGGGGACCCTCGAATGAGCAGTTCTTC
TRBJ1-2 - - TRBV10-3 CAISESEAVTLNYGYTF TGTGCCATCAGTGAGTCAGAGGCGGTTACCTTAAACTATGGCTACACCTTC